Each of the 7 T cell receptor beta chains below was sequenced from the same sample in a study of T cell responses to AZD1222 COVID-19 vaccine (dated by TCRdb to the early 2020s). The library came from the immunoSEQ multiplex PCR assay. TCRdb retrieved this table from immuneACCESS and kept in-frame rearrangements only. Not all clones are present; in checked studies, unresolved V genes account for under half, and no reason is known for the remainder. This sample holds over 90,000 clones; about 90% were observed only once. The biggest ten clones account for roughly 3% of the sample. What this sample's time point label stands for: about 28 days (+/-7) after the second vaccine dose. Sample: peripheral blood, taken 28 days after the second AZD1222 dose. All receptors derive from an adult who received the AZD1222 COVID-19 vaccine.

The V and J genes are TRBV7-3 and TRBJ2-1, with 11 bases aligning to TRBD2. The CDR3 consists of 17 residues. After removal of 5 bases from V and 5 bases from J, the junction contained 11 bases not matched to a gene. CDR1 and CDR2 (germline): SGHTA, FQGTGA. The CDR3 reads CASSKTSSGGWNNEQFF. The CDR3 DNA reads as TGTGCCAGCAGCAAAACCTCTAGCGGGGGGTGGAACAATGAGCAGTTCTTC.

The chain is built from TRBV2 and TRBJ2-1, with 9 bases fitting TRBD2. With 7 bases clipped from V and 14 bases from J, the junction kept 9 bases outside the gene matches. This CDR3 region has 12 residues. Germline-derived CDR1 and CDR2 are SNHLY and FYNNEI. The CDR3 DNA reads as TGTGCCAGCAAGCCTAGCGGGGAAATCGAGTTCTTC. Translated, it gives CASKPSGEIEFF.

V is TRBV7-2 and J is TRBJ1-5; a possible D gene is TRBD1 (6 bases). The V end lost 5 bases, the J end lost 7 bases, and 18 bases lay between the germline ends. This CDR3 comprises 15 residues. Germline V lookup: CDR1 SGHTA, CDR2 FQGNSA. This chain's CDR3 is CASSPSTGSEQPQHF. DNA for the CDR3: TGTGCCAGCAGCCCCTCTACAGGGTCAGAACAGCCCCAGCATTTT.

Concerning this clone: Other nucleotide sequences in the sample specify the same CDR3. CDR3 nucleotides: TGTGCCAGCAGCCAAGAAGGCCAAACAGATACGCAGTATTTT. Amino acids: CASSQEGQTDTQYF. The chain joins TRBV3-1 (or the pseudogene TRBV3-2) to TRBJ2-3; D is uncertain. Germline V gene lookup returns CDR1 LGHDT and CDR2 YNNKEL (reference sequence). Trimming took off 0 bases at V and 3 bases at J, with 7 bases between the two ends. CDR3 length: 14 amino acids.

This chain joins TRBV28 and TRBJ1-3; possible D gene TRBD1, 5 bases. The V gene's germline CDR1 is MDHEN and CDR2 SYDVKM. V lost 5 bases to trimming and J lost 5 bases, with 19 bases between them. CDR3 length: 16 amino acids. CDR3 amino acids: CASSIRVIPGRNTIYF. The CDR3 DNA reads as TGTGCCAGCAGTATAAGGGTCATCCCAGGGAGAAACACCATATATTTT.

This chain connects TRBV27 to TRBJ1-2; no firm D call. The CDR3 length is 14 residues. Germline values: CDR1 MNHEY, CDR2 SMNVEV (reference sequence). V was shortened by 4 bases and J by 4 bases, with 13 bases between the two germline ends. The CDR3: CASSWGAEAYGYTF. CDR3 nucleotide sequence: TGTGCCAGCAGTTGGGGAGCGGAAGCCTATGGCTACACCTTC.

This chain connects TRBV7-9 to TRBJ1-6; the match to TRBD1 covers 9 bases. The CDR3 is 18 residues long. CDR1 is SEHNR, CDR2 FQNEAQ, per germline (reference sequence). V gave up 5 bases and J gave up 7 bases; unmatched junction bases: 15. CDR3 region: CASSRNTRDREGNSPLHF. The CDR3 DNA is TGTGCCAGCAGCCGAAACACTCGGGACAGGGAAGGCAATTCACCCCTCCACTTT.